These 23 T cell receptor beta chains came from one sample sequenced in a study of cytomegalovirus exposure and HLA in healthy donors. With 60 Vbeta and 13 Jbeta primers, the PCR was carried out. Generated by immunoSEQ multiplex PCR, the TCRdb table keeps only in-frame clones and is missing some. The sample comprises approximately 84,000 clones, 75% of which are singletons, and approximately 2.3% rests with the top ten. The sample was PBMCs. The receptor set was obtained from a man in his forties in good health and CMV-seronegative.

The CDR3: CASSSTGSNIQYF. For the CDR3, the DNA is TGTGCCAGCTCATCAACCGGTTCAAACATTCAGTACTTC. The chain is built from TRBV18 and TRBJ2-4; D is uncertain. CDR1 is KGHSH, CDR2 LQKENI, per germline. The CDR3 consists of 13 residues. V dropped 5 bases and J dropped 6 bases, with 11 bases sitting between them.

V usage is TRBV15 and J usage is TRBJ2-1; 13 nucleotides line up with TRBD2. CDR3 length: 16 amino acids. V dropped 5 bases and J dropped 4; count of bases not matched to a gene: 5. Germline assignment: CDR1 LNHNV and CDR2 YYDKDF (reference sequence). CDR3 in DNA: TGTGCCACCAGCGGGGGGGGACTAGCGGGATACAATGAGCAGTTCTTC. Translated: CATSGGGLAGYNEQFF. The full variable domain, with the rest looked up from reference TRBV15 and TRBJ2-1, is DAMVIQNPRYQVTQFGKPVTLSCSQTLNHNVMYWYQQKSSQAPKLLFHYYDKDFNNEADTPDNFQSRRPNTSFCFLDIRSPGLGDTAMYLCATSGGGLAGYNEQFFGPGTRLTVL.

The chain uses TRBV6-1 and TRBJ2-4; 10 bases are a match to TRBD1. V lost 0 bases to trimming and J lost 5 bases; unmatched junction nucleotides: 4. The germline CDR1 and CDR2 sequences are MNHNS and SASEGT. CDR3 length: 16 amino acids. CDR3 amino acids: CASSEATGGIQNIQYF. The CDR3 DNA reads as TGTGCCAGCAGTGAAGCGACAGGGGGCATCCAAAACATTCAGTACTTC.

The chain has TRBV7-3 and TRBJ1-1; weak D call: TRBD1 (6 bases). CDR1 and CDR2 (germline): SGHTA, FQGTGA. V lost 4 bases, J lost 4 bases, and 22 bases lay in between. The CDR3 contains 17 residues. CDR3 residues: CASSSLGAGDVGTEAFF. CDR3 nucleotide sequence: TGTGCCAGCAGCTCCCTTGGAGCAGGGGATGTCGGCACTGAAGCTTTCTTT.

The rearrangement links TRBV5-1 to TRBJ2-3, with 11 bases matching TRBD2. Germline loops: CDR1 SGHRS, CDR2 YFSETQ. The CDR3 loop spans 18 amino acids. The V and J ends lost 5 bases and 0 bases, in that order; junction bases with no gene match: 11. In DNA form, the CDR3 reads TGCGCCAGCAGTGCGGGGACTAGCGGCTCCCCGAGCACAGATACGCAGTATTTT. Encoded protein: CASSAGTSGSPSTDTQYF.

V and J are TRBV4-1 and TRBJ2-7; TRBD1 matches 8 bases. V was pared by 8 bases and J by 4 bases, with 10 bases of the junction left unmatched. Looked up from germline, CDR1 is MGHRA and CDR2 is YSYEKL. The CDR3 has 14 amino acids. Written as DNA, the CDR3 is TGCGCCAGCTCCCAGACAGGGGCCCTTTACGAGCAGTACTTC. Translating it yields CASSQTGALYEQYF.

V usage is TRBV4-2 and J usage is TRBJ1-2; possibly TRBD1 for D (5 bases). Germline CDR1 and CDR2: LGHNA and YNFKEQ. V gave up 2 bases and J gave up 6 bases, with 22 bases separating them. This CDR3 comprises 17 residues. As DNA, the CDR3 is TGTGCCAGCAGCCAACTAGGAGGGGCAGGGCAGGTAAATGGCTACACCTTC. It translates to CASSQLGGAGQVNGYTF.

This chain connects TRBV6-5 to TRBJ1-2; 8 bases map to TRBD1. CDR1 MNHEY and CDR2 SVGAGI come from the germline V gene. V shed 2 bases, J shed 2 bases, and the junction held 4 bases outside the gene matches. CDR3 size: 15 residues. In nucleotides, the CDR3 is TGTGCCAGCAGTTACCAAGGGACAGGCAACTATGGCTACACCTTC. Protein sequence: CASSYQGTGNYGYTF.

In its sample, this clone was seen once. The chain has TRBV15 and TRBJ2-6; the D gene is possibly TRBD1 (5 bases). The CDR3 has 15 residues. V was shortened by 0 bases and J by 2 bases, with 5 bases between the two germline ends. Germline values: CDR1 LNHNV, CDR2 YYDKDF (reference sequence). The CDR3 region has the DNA TGTGCCACCAGCAGAGAAGGGGCTGGGGCCAACGTCCTGACTTTC. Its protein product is CATSREGAGANVLTF.

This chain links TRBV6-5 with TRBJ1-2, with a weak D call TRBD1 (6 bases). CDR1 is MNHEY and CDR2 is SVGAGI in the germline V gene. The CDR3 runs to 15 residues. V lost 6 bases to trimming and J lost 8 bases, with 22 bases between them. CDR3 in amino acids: CASSPNRVGTWGYTF. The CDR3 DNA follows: TGTGCCAGCAGCCCAAACAGGGTGGGCACTTGGGGCTACACCTTC.

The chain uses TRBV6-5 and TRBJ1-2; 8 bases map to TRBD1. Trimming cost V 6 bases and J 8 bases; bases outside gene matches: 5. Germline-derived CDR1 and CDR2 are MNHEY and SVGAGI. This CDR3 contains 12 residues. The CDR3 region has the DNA TGTGCCAGCAGGGGGACAGGAGGAGGCTACACCTTC. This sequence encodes CASRGTGGGYTF.

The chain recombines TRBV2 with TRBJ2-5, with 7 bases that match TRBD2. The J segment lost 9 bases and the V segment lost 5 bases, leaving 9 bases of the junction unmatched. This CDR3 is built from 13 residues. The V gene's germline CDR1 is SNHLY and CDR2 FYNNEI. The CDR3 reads CASSNLAARSQYF. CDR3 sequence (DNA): TGTGCCAGCAGTAATCTAGCGGCCCGGTCCCAGTACTTC.

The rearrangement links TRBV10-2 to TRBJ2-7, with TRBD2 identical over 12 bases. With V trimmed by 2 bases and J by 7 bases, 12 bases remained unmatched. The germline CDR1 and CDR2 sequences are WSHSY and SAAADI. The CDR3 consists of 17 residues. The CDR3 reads CASSEPPTSGRRWEQYF. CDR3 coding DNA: TGCGCCAGCAGTGAGCCCCCGACTAGCGGGAGACGGTGGGAGCAGTACTTC.

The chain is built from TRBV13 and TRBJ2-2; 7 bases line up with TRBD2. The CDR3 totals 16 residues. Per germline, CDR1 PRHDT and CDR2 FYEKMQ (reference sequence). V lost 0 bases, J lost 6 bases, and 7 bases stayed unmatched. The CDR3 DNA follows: TGTGCCAGCAGCTTAGGCGCGCGGGAGAGGGCCGGGGAGCTGTTTTTT. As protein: CASSLGARERAGELFF.

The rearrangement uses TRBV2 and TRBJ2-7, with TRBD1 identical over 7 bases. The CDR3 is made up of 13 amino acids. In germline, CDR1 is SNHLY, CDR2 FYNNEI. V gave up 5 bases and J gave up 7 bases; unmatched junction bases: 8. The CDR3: CASSLTGRREQYF. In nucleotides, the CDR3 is TGTGCCAGCAGTCTGACAGGGCGGAGGGAGCAGTACTTC.

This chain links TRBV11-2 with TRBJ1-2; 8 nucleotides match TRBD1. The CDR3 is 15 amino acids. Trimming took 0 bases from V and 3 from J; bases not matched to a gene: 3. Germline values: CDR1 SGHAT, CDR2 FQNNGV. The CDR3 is CASSLDGDRHYGYTF. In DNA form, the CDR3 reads TGTGCCAGCAGCTTAGATGGGGACAGGCACTATGGCTACACCTTC.

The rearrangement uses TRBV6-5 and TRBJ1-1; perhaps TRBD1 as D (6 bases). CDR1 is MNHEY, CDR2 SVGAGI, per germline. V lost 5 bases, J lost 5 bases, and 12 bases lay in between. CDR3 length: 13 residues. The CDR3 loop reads CASSQQGRTEAFF. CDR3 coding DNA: TGTGCCAGCAGTCAACAGGGCCGGACTGAAGCTTTCTTT.

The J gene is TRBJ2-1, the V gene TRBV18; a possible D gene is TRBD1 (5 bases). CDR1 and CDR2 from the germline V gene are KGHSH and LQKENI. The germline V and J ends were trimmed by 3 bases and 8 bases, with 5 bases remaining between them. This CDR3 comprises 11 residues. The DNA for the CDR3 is TGTGCCAGCTCACCCAGGGATGAGCAGTTCTTC. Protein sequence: CASSPRDEQFF.

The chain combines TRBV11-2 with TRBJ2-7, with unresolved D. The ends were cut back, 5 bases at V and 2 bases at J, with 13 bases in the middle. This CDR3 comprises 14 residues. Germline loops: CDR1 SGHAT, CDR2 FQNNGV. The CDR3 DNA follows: TGTGCCAGCAGCCAAGTCACAGAAACCTACGAGCAGTACTTC. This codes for CASSQVTETYEQYF.

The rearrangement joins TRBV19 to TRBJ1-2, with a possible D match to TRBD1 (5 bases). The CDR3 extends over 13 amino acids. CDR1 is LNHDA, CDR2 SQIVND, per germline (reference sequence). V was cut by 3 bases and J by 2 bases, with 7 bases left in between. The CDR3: CASSISGNYGYTF. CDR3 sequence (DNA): TGTGCCAGTAGTATCTCAGGGAACTATGGCTACACCTTC.

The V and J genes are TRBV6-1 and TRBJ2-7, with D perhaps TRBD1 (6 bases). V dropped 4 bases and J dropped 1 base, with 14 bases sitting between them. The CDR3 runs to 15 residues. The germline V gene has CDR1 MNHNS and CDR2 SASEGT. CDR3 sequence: CASSVTQGTSYEQYF. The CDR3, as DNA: TGTGCCAGCAGTGTCACACAGGGAACGTCCTACGAGCAGTACTTC.

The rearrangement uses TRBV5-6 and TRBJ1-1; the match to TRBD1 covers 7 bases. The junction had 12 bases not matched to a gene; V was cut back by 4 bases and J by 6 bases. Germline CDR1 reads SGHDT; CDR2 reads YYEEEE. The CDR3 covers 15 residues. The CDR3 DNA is TGTGCCAGCAGCCTAGGCGGGCAGGGGGTTGCTGAAGCTTTCTTT. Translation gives CASSLGGQGVAEAFF.

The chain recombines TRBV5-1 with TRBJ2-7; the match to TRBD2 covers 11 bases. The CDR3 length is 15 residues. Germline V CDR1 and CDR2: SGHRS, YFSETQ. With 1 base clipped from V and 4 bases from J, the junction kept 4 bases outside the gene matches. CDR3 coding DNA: TGCGCCAGCAGCTTGACTAGCGGGAGTTTTTACGAGCAGTACTTC. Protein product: CASSLTSGSFYEQYF.